This TCR beta chain was captured by sequencing in a study of T cell responses to AZD1222 COVID-19 vaccine. The study's findings and limits: Repertoire collection took place solely once the T cell response had peaked. It was only a handful of AZD1222 recipients who were seropositive at baseline. Epitopes outside B.1.351 and B.1.1.7 mutated regions reportedly drew nearly half of spike TCRs. There were vaccine-associated CD4 TCRs across spike, dominant at 160-218 and 743-854.

Germline CDR1 reads KGHSH; CDR2 reads LQKENI. CDR3 length: 14 residues. The V and J ends lost 6 bases and 4 bases respectively, with 12 bases between them. The table came from immunoSEQ multiplex PCR; TCRdb's copy has only in-frame clones and leaves some out. The data contain roughly 100,000 clones, around 96% of them singletons. A note on this clone: Its antigen remains unidentified.

This chain links TRBV18 with TRBJ2-2; a weak D match, TRBD1 (5 bases). The sequence was obtained from an adult in good health. The sample here was peripheral blood, taken on day 0 of AZD1222 vaccination. CDR3 sequence: CASSARDSTGELFF. The CDR3 nucleotides read TGTGCCAGCTCGGCGAGAGACAGCACCGGGGAGCTGTTTTTT.